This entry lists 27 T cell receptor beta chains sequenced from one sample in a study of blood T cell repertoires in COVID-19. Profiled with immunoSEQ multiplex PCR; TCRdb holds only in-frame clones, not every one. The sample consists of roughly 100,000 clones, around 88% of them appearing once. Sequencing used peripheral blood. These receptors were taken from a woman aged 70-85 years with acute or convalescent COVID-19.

CDR3 sequence reads: CASSSSQGRNEKLFF. In nucleotides, the CDR3 is TGCGCCAGCAGCTCCTCACAGGGGAGGAATGAAAAACTGTTTTTT. This chain connects TRBV5-1 to TRBJ1-4; TRBD1 agrees at 7 bases. V lost 3 bases to trimming and J lost 5 bases; unmatched junction nucleotides: 7. The CDR3 totals 15 residues. CDR1 SGHRS and CDR2 YFSETQ come from the germline V gene. The whole variable domain, remainder taken from reference TRBV5-1 and TRBJ1-4, is KAGVTQTPRYLIKTRGQQVTLSCSPISGHRSVSWYQQTPGQGLQFLFEYFSETQRNKGNFPGRFSGRQFSNSRSEMNVSTLELGDSALYLCASSSSQGRNEKLFFGSGTQLSVL.

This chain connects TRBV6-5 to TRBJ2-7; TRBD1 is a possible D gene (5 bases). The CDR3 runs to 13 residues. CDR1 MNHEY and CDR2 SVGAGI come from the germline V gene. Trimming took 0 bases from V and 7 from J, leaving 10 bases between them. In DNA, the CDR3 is TGTGCCAGCAGTTACTCCACAGGTGGTGAGCAGTACTTC. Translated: CASSYSTGGEQYF.

CDR3 in DNA: TGTGCCAGCAGTGTCGGGACAGAAGCTTTCTTT. It yields the protein CASSVGTEAFF. This chain connects TRBV2 to TRBJ1-1, with D possibly being TRBD1 (6 bases). Germline V lookup: CDR1 SNHLY, CDR2 FYNNEI. This CDR3 is built from 11 residues. The V end was cut by 4 bases, the J end by 8 bases, with 8 bases between.

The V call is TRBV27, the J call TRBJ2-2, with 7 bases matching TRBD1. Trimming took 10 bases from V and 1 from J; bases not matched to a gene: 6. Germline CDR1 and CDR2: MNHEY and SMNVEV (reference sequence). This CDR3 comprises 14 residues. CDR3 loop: CATHHRGNTGELFF. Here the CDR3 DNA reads TGTGCCACACACCACAGGGGGAACACCGGGGAGCTGTTTTTT.

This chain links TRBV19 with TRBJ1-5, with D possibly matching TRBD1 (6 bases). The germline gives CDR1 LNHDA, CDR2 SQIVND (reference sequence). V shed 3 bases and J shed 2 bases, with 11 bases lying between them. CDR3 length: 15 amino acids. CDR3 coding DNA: TGTGCCAGTAGTATCGAGGGGGTCGGCAATCAGCCCCAGCATTTT. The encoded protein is CASSIEGVGNQPQHF.

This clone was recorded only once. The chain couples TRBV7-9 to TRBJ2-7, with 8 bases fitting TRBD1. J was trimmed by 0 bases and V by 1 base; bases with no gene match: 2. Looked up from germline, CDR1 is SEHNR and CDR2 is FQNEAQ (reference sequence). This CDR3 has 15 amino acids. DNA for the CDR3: TGTGCCAGCAGCTTAGTGACAGGGGACTCCTACGAGCAGTACTTC. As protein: CASSLVTGDSYEQYF.

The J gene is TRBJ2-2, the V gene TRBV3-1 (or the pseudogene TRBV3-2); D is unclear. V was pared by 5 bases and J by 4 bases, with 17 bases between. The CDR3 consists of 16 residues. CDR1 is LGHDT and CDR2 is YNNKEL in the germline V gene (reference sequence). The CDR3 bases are TGTGCCAGCAGCACCCGGGTGGGTTCGAGCACCGGGGAGCTGTTTTTT. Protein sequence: CASSTRVGSSTGELFF.

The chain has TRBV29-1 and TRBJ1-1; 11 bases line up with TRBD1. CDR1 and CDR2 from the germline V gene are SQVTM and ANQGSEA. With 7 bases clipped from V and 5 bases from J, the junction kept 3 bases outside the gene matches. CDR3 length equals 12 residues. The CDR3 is CSAGQGGTEAFF. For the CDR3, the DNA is TGCAGCGCGGGACAGGGGGGGACTGAAGCTTTCTTT.

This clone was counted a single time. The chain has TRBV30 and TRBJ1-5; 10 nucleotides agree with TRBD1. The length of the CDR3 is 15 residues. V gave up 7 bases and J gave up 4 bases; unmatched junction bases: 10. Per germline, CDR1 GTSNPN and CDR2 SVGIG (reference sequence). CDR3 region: CAFRDRGSRNQPQHF. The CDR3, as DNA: TGTGCCTTTCGGGACAGGGGAAGTCGTAATCAGCCCCAGCATTTT.

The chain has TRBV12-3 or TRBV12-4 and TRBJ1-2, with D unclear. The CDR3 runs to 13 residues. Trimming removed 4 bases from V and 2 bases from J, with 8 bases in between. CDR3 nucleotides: TGTGCCAGCAGTTCAGGCATCAACTATGGCTACACCTTC. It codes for CASSSGINYGYTF.

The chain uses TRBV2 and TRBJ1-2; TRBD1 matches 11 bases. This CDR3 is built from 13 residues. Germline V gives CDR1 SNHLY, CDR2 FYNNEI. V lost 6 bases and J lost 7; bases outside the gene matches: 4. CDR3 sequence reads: CASRTGQGAGYTF. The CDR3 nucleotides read TGTGCCAGCAGAACTGGACAGGGGGCTGGCTACACCTTC.

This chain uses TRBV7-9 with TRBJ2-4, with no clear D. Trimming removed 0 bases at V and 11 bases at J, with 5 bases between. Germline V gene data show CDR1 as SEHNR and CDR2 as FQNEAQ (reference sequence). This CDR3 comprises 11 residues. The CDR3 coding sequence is TGTGCCAGCAGCTTAGCCCAGGTTCAGTACTTC. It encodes CASSLAQVQYF.

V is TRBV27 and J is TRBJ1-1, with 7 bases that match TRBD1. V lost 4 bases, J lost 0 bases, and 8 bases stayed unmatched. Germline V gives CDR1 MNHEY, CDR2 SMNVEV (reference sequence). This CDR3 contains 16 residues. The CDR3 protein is CASSSSGTVMNTEAFF. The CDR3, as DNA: TGTGCCAGCAGTTCATCCGGGACAGTCATGAACACTGAAGCTTTCTTT.

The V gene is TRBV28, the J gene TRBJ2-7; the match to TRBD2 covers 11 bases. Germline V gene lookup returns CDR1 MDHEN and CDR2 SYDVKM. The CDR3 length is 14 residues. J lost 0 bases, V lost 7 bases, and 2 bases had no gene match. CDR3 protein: CASTLAGGSYEQYF. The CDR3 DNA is TGTGCCAGCACCCTAGCGGGGGGCTCCTACGAGCAGTACTTC.

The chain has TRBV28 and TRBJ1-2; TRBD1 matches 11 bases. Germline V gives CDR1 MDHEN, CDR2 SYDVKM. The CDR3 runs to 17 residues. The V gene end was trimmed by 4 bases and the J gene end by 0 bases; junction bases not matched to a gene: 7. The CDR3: CASSSRDRGISNYGYTF. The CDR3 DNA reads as TGTGCCAGCAGTTCCCGGGACAGGGGGATCTCTAACTATGGCTACACCTTC.

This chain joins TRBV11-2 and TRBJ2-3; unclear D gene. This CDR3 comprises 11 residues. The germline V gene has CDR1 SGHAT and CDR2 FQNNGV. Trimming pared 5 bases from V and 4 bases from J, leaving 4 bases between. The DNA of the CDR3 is TGTGCCAGCAGCGCAGCAGATACGCAGTATTTT. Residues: CASSAADTQYF.

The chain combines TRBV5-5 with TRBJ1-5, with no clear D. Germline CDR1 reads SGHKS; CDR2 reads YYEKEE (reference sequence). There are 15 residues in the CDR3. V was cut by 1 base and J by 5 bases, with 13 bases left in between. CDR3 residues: CASSLSPTGDQPQHF. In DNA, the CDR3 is TGTGCCAGCAGCTTGTCTCCAACCGGGGATCAGCCCCAGCATTTT.

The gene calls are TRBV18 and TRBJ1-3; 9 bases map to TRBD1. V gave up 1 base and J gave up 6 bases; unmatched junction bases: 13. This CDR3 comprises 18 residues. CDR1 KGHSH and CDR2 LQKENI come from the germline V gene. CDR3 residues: CASSPLVNLQGAENTIYF. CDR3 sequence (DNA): TGTGCCAGCTCACCACTGGTTAATCTACAGGGGGCGGAAAACACCATATATTTT.

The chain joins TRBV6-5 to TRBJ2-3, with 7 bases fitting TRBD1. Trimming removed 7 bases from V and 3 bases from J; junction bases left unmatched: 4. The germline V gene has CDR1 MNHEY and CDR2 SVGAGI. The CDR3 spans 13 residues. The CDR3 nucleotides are TGTGCCAGCATGTACAGGGGTACAGATACGCAGTATTTT. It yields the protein CASMYRGTDTQYF.

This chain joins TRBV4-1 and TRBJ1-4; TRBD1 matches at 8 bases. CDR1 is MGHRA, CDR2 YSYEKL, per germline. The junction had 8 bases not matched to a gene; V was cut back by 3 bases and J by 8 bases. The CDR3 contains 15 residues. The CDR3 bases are TGCGCCAGCAGCCACCCGACAGGGGTAGGGGAAAAACTGTTTTTT. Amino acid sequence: CASSHPTGVGEKLFF.

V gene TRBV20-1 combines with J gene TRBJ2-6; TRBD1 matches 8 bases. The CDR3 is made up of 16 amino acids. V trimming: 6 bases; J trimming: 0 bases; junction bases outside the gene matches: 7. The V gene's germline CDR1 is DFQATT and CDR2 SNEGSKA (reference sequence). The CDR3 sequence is CSASGDRYSGANVLTF. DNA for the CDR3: TGCAGTGCAAGTGGGGACAGGTACTCTGGGGCCAACGTCCTGACTTTC.

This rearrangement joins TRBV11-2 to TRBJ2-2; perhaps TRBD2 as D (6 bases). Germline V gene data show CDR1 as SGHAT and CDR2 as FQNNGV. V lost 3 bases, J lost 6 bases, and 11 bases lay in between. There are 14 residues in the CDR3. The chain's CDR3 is CASSFDPGAGELFF. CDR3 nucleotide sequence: TGTGCCAGCAGCTTCGATCCGGGGGCCGGGGAGCTGTTTTTT.

CDR3 DNA sequence: TGTGCCTGGAGTCACGGGCAGCAGGGGATGGGCTCTGGCTACAATGAGCAGTTCTTC. Residues: CAWSHGQQGMGSGYNEQFF. V and J are TRBV30 and TRBJ2-1, with a tentative D call TRBD1 (6 bases). The germline CDR1 and CDR2 sequences are GTSNPN and SVGIG (reference sequence). This CDR3 has 19 residues. V lost 2 bases, J lost 3 bases, and 26 bases lay in between.

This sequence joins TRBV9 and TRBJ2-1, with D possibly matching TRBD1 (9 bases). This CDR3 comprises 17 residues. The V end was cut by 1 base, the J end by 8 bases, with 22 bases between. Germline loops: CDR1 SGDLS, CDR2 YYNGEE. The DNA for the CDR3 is TGTGCCAGCAGCGTAATCCGGGGGGGACAGGGAAGGGATGAGCAGTTCTTC. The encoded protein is CASSVIRGGQGRDEQFF.

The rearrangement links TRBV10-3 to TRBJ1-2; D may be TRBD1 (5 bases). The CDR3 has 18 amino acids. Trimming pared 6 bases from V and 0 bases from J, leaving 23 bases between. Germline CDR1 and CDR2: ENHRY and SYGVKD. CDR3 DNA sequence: TGTGCCATCAGGGACGACCTCGGGCGGGACCAGGCTAACTATGGCTACACCTTC. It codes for CAIRDDLGRDQANYGYTF.

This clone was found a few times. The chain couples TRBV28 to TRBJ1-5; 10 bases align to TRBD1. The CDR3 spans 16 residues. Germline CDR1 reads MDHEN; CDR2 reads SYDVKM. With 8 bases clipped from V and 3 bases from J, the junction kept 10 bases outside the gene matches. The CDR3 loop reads CASGYRDRGPNQPQHF. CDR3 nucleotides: TGTGCCAGCGGGTATCGAGACAGGGGGCCCAATCAGCCCCAGCATTTT.

CDR3 loop: CASSPPGDTEAFF. The CDR3 nucleotides are TGTGCCAGCAGCCCCCCGGGGGACACTGAAGCTTTCTTT. This rearrangement joins TRBV9 to TRBJ1-1, with D tentatively TRBD1 (5 bases). This CDR3 contains 13 residues. The ends were cut back, 4 bases at V and 3 bases at J, with 10 bases in the middle. CDR1 and CDR2 (germline): SGDLS, YYNGEE. The variable domain in full, with the rest retrieved from reference TRBV9 and TRBJ1-1, is DSGVTQTPKHLITATGQRVTLRCSPRSGDLSVYWYQQSLDQGLQFLIQYYNGEERAKGNILERFSAQQFPDLHSELNLSSLELGDSALYFCASSPPGDTEAFFGQGTRLTVV.